The source of this T cell receptor beta chain is a study of shared clonotypes between healthy human individuals. Germline V gene lookup returns CDR1 MNHEY and CDR2 SMNVEV (reference sequence). V gave up 5 bases and J gave up 6 bases, with 14 bases separating them. The CDR3 is 15 residues long. The authors ran the assay at deep level. Using immunoSEQ multiplex PCR, the repertoire was profiled, and TCRdb retains in-frame clones only, with some absent. Found here are roughly 640,000 clones, about 97% of them singletons; the top ten hold around 0.058%. Each of the donors was a healthy adult who was HIV-negative and had not had a recent acute infection or vaccination. Findings of the study overall: Relative to memory subsets, naive subsets generally showed larger estimated richness.

As to this clone: The antigen is undetermined.

V gene TRBV27 combines with J gene TRBJ1-6, with no clear D. This clonotype originated in a woman in her twenties or thirties in good health. The sequencing input was naive CD4+ T cells sorted from blood. As for subset: CD45RA+ positively selected. The CDR3 nucleotides read TGTGCCAGCAGTCTAGGGCATACGGCTAATTCACCCCTCCACTTT. Amino acids: CASSLGHTANSPLHF.